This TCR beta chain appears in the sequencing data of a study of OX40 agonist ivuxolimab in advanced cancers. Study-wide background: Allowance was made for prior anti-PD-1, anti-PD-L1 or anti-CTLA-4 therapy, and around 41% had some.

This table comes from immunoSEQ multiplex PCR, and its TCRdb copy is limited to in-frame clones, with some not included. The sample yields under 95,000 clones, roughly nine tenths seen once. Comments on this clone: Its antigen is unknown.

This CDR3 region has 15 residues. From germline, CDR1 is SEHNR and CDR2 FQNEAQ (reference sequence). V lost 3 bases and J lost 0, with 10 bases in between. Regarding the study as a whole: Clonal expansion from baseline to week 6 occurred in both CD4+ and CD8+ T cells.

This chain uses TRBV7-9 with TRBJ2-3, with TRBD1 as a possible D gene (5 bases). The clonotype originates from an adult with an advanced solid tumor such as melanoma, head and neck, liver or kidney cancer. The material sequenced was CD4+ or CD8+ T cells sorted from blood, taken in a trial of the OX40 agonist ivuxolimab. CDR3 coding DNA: TGTGCCAGCAGCTTGCCGGACACTAGCACAGATACGCAGTATTTT. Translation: CASSLPDTSTDTQYF. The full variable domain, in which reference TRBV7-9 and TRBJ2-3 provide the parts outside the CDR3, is DTGVSQNPRHKITKRGQNVTFRCDPISEHNRLYWYRQTLGQGPEFLTYFQNEAQLEKSRLLSDRFSAERPKGSFSTLEIQRTEQGDSAMYLCASSLPDTSTDTQYFGPGTRLTVL.